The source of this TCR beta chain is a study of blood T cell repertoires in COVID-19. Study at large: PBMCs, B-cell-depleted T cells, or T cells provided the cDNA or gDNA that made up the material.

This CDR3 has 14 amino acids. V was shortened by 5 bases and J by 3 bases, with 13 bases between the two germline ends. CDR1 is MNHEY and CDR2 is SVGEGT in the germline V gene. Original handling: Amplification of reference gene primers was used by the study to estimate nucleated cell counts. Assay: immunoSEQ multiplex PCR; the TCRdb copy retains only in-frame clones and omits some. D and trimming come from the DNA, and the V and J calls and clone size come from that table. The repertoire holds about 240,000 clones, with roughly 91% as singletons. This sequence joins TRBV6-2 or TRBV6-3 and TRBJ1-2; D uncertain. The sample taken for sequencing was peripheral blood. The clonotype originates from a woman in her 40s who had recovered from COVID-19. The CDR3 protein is CASSDQPGDYGYTF. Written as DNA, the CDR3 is TGTGCCAGCAGTGACCAGCCCGGGGACTATGGCTACACCTTC.